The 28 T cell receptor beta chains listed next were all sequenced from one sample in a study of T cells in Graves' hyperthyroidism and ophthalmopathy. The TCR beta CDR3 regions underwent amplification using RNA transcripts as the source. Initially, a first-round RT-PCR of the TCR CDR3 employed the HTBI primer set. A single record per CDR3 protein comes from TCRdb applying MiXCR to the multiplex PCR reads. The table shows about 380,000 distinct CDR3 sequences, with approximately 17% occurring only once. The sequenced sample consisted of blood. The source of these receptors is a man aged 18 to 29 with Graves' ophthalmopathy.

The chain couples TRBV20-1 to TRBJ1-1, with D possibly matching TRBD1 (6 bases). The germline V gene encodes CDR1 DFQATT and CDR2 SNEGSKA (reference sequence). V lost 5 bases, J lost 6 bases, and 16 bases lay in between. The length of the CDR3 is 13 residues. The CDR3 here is CSAVAPGDAEAFF. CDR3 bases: TGCAGTGCTGTGGCCCCAGGGGACGCTGAAGCTTTCTTT.

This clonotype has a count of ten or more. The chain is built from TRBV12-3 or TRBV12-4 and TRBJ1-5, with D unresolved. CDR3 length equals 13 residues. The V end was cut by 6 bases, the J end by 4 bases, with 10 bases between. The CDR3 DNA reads TGTGCCAGCAGCCCCCCAGATAATCAGCCCCAGCATTTT. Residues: CASSPPDNQPQHF.

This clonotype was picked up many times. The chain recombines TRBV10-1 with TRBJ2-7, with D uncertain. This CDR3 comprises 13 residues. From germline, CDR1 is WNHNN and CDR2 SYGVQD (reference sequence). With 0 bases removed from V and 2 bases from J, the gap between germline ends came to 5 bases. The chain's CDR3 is CASSESGTYEQYF. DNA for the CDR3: TGCGCCAGCAGTGAGTCAGGGACCTACGAGCAGTACTTC.

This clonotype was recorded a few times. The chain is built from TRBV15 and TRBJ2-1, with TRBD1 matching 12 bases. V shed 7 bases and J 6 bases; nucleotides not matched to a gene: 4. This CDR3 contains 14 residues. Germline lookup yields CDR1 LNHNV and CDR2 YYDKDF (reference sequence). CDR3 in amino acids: CATTGTGGLNEQFF. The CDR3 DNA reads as TGTGCCACCACCGGGACAGGGGGCCTCAATGAGCAGTTCTTC.

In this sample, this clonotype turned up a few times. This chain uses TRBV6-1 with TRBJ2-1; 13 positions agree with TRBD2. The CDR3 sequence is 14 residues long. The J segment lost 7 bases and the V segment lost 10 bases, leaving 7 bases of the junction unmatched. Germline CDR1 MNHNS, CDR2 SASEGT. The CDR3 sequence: CATSLAGGQNEQFF. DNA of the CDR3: TGTGCCACCTCACTAGCGGGGGGGCAGAATGAGCAGTTCTTC.

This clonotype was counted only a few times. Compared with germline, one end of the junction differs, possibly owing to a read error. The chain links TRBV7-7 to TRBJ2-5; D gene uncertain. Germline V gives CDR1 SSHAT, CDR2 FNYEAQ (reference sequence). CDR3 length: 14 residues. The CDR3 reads CASSSRPGQETQYF. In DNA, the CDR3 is TGTGCTAGCAGCTCGCGGCCAGGCCAAGAGACCCAGTACTTC. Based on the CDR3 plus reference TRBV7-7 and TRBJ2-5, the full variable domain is GAGVSQSPRYKVTKRGQDVTLRCDPISSHATLYWYQQALGQGPEFLTYFNYEAQPDKSGLPSDRFSAERPEGSISTLTIQRTEQRDSAMYRCASSSRPGQETQYFGPGTRLLVL.

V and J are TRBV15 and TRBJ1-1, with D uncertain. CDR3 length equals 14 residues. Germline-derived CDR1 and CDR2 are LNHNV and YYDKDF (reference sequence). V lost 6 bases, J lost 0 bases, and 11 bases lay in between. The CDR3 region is CATRNTLMNTEAFF. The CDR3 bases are TGTGCCACCAGAAACACCTTAATGAACACTGAAGCTTTCTTT.

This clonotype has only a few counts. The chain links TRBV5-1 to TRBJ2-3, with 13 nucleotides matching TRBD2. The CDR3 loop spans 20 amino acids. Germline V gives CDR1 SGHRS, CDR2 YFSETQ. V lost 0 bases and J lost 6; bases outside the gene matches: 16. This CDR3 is CASSLAGLTTSGGTTDTQYF. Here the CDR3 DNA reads TGCGCCAGCAGCTTGGCTGGACTCACGACTAGCGGGGGGACCACGGATACGCAGTATTTT.

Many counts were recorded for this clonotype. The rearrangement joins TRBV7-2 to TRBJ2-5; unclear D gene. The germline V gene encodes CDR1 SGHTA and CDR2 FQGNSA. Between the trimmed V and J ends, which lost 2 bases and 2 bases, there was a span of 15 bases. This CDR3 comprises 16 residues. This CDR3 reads CASSLSVTSAQETQYF. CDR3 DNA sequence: TGTGCCAGCAGCTTAAGCGTTACGTCTGCACAAGAGACCCAGTACTTC.

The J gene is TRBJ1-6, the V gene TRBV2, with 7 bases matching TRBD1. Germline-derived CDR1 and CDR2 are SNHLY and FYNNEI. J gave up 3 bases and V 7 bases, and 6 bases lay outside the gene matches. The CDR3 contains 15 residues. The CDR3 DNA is TGTGCCAGCATCATAGGGGGCATCTATAATTCACCCCTCCACTTT. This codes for CASIIGGIYNSPLHF.

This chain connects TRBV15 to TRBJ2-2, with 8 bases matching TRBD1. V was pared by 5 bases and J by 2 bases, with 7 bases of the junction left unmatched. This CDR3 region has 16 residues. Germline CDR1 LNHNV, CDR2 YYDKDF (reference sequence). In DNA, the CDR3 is TGTGCCACCAGCGTCGACAGGGGCGTTAACACCGGGGAGCTGTTTTTT. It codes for CATSVDRGVNTGELFF. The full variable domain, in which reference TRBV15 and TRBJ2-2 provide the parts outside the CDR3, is DAMVIQNPRYQVTQFGKPVTLSCSQTLNHNVMYWYQQKSSQAPKLLFHYYDKDFNNEADTPDNFQSRRPNTSFCFLDIRSPGLGDTAMYLCATSVDRGVNTGELFFGEGSRLTVL.

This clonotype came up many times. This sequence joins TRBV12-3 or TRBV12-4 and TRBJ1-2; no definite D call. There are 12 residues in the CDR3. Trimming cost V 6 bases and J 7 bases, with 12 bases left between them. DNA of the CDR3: TGTGCCAGCAGCCAAGACCCTAGTGGCTACACCTTC. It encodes CASSQDPSGYTF.

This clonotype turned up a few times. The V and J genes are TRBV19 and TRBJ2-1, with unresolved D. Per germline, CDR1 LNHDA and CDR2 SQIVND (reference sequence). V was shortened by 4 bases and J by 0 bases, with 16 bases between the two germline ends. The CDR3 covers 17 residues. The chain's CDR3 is CASSTRDTYSSYNEQFF. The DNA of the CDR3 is TGTGCCAGTAGTACCCGAGACACCTACAGCTCCTACAATGAGCAGTTCTTC.

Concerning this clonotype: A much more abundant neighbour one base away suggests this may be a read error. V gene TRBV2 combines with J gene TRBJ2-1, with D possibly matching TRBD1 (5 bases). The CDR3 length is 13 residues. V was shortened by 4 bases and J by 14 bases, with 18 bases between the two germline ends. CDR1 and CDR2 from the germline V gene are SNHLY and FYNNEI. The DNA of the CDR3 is TGTGCCAGCAGTGCACTCGCAAGGAGCAGGGAGTTCTTC. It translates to CASSALARSREFF.

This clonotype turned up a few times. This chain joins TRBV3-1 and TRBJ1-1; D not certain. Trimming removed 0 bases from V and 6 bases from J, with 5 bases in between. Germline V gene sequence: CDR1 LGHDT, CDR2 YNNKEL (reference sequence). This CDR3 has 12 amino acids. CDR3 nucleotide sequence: TGTGCCAGCAGCCAAGATTCAGCTGAAGCTTTCTTT. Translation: CASSQDSAEAFF.

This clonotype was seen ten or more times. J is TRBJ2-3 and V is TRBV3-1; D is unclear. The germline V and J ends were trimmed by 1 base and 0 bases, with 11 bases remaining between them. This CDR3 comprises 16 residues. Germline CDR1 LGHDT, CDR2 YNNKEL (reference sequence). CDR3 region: CASSQVALISTDTQYF. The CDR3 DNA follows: TGTGCCAGCAGCCAAGTCGCCCTAATTAGCACAGATACGCAGTATTTT.

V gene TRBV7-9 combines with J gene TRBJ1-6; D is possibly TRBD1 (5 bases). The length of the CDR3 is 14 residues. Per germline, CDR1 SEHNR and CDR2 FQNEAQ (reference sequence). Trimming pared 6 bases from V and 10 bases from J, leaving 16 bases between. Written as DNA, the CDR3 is TGTGCCAGCAGTCGGGAGGGGTCAATGTCACCCCTCCACTTT. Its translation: CASSREGSMSPLHF.

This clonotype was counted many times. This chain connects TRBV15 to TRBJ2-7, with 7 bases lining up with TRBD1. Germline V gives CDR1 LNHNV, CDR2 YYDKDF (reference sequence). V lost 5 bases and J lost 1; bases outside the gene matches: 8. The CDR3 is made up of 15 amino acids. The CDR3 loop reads CATSYDRANSYEQYF. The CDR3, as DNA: TGTGCCACCAGCTACGACAGGGCGAATTCCTACGAGCAGTACTTC.

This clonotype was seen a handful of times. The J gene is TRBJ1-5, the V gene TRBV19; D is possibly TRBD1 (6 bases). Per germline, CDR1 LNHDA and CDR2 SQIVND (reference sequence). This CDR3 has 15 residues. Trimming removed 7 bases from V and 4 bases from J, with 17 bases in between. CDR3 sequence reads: CASTLIGQRNQPQHF. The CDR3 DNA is TGTGCCAGTACGCTGATCGGACAGCGTAATCAGCCCCAGCATTTT.

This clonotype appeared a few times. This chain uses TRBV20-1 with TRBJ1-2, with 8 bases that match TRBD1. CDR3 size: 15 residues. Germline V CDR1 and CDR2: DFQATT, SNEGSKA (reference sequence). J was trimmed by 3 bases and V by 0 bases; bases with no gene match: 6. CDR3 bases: TGCAGTGCTAGAGATGGCCAGGGGGCCCACTATGGCTACACCTTC. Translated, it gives CSARDGQGAHYGYTF.

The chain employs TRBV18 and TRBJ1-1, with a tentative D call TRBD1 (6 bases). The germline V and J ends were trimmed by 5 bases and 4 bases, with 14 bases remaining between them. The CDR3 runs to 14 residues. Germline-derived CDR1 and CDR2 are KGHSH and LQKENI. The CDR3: CASSTKQGGTEAFF. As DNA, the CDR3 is TGTGCCAGCTCAACGAAACAGGGAGGCACTGAAGCTTTCTTT.

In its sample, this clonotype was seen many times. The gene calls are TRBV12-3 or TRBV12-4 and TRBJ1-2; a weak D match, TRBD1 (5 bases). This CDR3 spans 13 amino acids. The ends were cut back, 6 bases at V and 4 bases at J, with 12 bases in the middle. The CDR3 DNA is TGTGCCAGCAGGGTAGGGGCAGCCTATGGCTACACCTTC. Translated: CASRVGAAYGYTF.

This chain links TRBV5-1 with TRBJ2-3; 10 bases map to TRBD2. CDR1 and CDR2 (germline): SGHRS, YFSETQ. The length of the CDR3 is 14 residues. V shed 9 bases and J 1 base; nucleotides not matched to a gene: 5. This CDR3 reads CATRLAGGTDTQYF. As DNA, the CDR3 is TGCGCCACCAGACTAGCGGGCGGCACAGATACGCAGTATTTT.

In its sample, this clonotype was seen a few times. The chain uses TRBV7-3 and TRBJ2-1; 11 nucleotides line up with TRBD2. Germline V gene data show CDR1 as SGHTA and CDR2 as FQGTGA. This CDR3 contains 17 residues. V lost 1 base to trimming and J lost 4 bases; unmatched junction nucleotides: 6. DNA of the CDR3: TGTGCCAGCAGCTTAATAGGGTGGACTAGCGGGTACAATGAGCAGTTCTTC. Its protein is CASSLIGWTSGYNEQFF. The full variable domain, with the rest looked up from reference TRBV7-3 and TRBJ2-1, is GAGVSQTPSNKVTEKGKYVELRCDPISGHTALYWYRQSLGQGPEFLIYFQGTGAADDSGLPNDRFFAVRPEGSVSTLKIQRTERGDSAVYLCASSLIGWTSGYNEQFFGPGTRLTVL.

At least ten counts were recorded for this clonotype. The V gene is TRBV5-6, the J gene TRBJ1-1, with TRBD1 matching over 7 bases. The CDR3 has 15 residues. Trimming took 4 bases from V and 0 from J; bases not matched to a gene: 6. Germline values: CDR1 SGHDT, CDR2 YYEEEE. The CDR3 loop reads CASSNFDRVNTEAFF. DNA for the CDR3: TGTGCCAGCAGCAACTTCGACAGGGTGAACACTGAAGCTTTCTTT.

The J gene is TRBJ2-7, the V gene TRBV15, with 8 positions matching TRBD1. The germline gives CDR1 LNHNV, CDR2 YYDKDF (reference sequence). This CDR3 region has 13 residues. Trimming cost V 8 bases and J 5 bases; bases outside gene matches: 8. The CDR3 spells CATLPGGKDEQYF. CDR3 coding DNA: TGTGCCACCCTCCCAGGGGGCAAAGACGAGCAGTACTTC.

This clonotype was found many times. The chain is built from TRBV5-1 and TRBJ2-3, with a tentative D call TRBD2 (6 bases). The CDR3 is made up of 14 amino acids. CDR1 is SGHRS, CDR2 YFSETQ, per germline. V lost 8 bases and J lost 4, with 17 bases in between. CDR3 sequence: CASRESLAADTQYF. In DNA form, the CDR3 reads TGCGCCAGTCGGGAGTCCCTGGCCGCAGATACGCAGTATTTT.

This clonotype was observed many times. CDR3: CASSLTGKYNEQFF. Here the CDR3 DNA reads TGTGCCAGCAGTTTGACAGGGAAATACAATGAGCAGTTCTTC. This chain connects TRBV28 to TRBJ2-1; TRBD1 aligns across 7 bases. Germline V gene sequence: CDR1 MDHEN, CDR2 SYDVKM. Trimming cost V 3 bases and J 4 bases; bases outside gene matches: 3. The CDR3 is 14 residues long.